The 4 T cell receptor beta chains below were found in one sample sequenced in a study of persistence of HIV-infected CD4 T cells. The antigens for these receptors are not known. An overlapping HIV-1 Gag peptide pool stimulated these cells at roughly 0.97 ug/peptide/mL. Responding CD4+ T cells were sorted by upregulation of both CD40 ligand and CD69. The immunoSEQ assay was version 4, run in survey mode. The protocol was immunoSEQ multiplex PCR, while the TCRdb copy is restricted to in-frame clones and leaves out a portion. The top ten clones hold 6.9% of a sample with around 13,000 clones, about three fifths of them seen once. The sample here was CD4+ T cells sorted from PBMCs after 18-hour stimulation, taken from a patient who received antiretroviral therapy. The origin of the receptors is an adult man with HIV who was CMV-seropositive.

This clone was counted between two and nine times. The rearrangement uses TRBV7-8 and TRBJ1-1; D might be TRBD1 (6 bases). Germline V gene sequence: CDR1 SGHVS, CDR2 FQNEAQ. The CDR3 is 14 residues long. V lost 6 bases and J 1 base, leaving 12 bases between the germline ends. The CDR3 loop is CASRAGAKNTEAFF. The CDR3, as DNA: TGTGCCAGCAGGGCAGGGGCTAAGAACACTGAAGCTTTCTTT.

The V and J genes are TRBV27 and TRBJ2-6, with D possibly called TRBD1 or TRBD2 (6 bases each). The germline V and J ends were trimmed by 2 bases and 1 base, with 18 bases remaining between them. This CDR3 spans 19 amino acids. CDR1 MNHEY and CDR2 SMNVEV come from the germline V gene (reference sequence). CDR3 sequence (DNA): TGTGCCAGCAGTTTACGGAGGGGGAAGGCCGAATCTGGGGCCAACGTCCTGACTTTC. It encodes CASSLRRGKAESGANVLTF.

CDR3 in amino acids: CASSLGVAGGQTGELFF. CDR3 in DNA: TGTGCCAGCAGCTTAGGAGTAGCGGGAGGCCAGACCGGGGAGCTGTTTTTT. The V gene is TRBV7-9, the J gene TRBJ2-2; 10 bases map to TRBD2. Germline V lookup: CDR1 SEHNR, CDR2 FQNEAQ (reference sequence). V was clipped by 1 base and J by 5 bases; unmatched bases: 7. The CDR3 totals 17 residues.

CDR3 coding DNA: TGTGCCAGCAGCCGTAGGACAGGCTCAACCTACGAGCAGTACTTC. Residues: CASSRRTGSTYEQYF. The chain is built from TRBV2 and TRBJ2-7; 7 bases fit TRBD1. The CDR3 is 15 amino acids. Looked up from germline, CDR1 is SNHLY and CDR2 is FYNNEI. Trimming at V came to 6 bases and at J to 2 bases, leaving 10 bases not matched to a gene.